Listed below are T cell receptor beta chains from one sample, sequenced in a study of cytomegalovirus exposure and HLA in healthy donors. The table came from immunoSEQ multiplex PCR; TCRdb's copy has only in-frame clones and leaves some out. The sample has 150,000 to 200,000 clones, roughly four fifths seen once; the top ten hold 1.5% to 2%. Sequenced input: PBMCs. Receptors were obtained from a woman aged 18-29 years in good health and CMV-seronegative. CDR3s include the opening cysteine and the closing phenylalanine or tryptophan.

cdr3_length	v_call	cdr3_aa
16	TRBV11-2	CASSLFVSGRAHEQYF
15	TRBV29-1	CSAQGSGVTYNEQFF
15	TRBV6-1	CASGRTGEITTEAFF
17	TRBV11-2	CASSLVGGSGGTDTQYF
13	TRBV2	CASSVDRISGYTF
12	TRBV9	CASRTVPYEQYF
16	TRBV7-3	CASSLTRDSQNTEAFF
13	TRBV10-3	CAIRDRVNQPQHF
13	TRBV7-3	CASSLTRGETQYF
16	TRBV21-1	CASSKAGPALGDEQYF
14	TRBV9	CASSEGQGRTEAFF
16	TRBV27	CASSLSPAGGVNEQFF
15	TRBV19	CASSPAPVRVNEQFF
12	TRBV25-1	CASSSMNTEAFF
13	TRBV6-1	CASSERGQGVAFF
16	TRBV4-1	CASSHLGQGVRYGYTF
15	TRBV5-1	CASSLMSGSPGELFF
11	TRBV20-1	CSADFGRGYTF
14	TRBV2	CASRPGLAVDTQYF
15	TRBV19	CASSIAGGGPYEQYF
13	TRBV6-5	CASNFGPGDEQYF
12	TRBV19	CASTHRGYGYTF
13	TRBV18	CASSPPGAHEQYF
16	TRBV5-1	CASSPTGAVYNSPLHF
13	TRBV5-1	CASSLAGDYGYTF
14	TRBV11-2	CASSLQGAGQPQHF
16	TRBV12-5	CASGPGLAFTSDTQYF